This T cell receptor beta chain derives from a study of T cells in Graves' hyperthyroidism and ophthalmopathy. Background on the study: Staff took peripheral blood when the initial diagnosis was made, before any treatment began. General study points: Peripheral blood also featured most of the thyroid clonotypes expanded above 0.001.

This CDR3 is built from 15 residues. V lost 2 bases and J lost 1; bases outside the gene matches: 5. Germline V lookup: CDR1 DFQATT, CDR2 SNEGSKA (reference sequence). This clonotype has just a few counts. Its antigen is still unknown. TCR beta CDR3 region amplification was performed from RNA transcripts. During a first-round RT-PCR of the TCR CDR3, the HTBI primer set was used. TCRdb re-called the multiplex PCR reads with MiXCR, one entry per CDR3 protein. The sample lists over 300,000 distinct CDR3 sequences; more than 11% were seen once. The diagnoses drew upon clinical symptoms, serum thyroxine and TRAb, thyroid ultrasound and orbital computed tomography.

The chain couples TRBV20-1 to TRBJ2-1; TRBD2 matches at 7 bases. The source of this sequence is a woman aged 60-70 years with Graves' hyperthyroidism. The sample taken for sequencing was blood. In DNA, the CDR3 is TGCAGTGCTAGAAGGTTGCGGGGGTCCTACAATGAGCAGTTCTTC. Its translation: CSARRLRGSYNEQFF.